What follows are 20 T cell receptor beta chains derived from one specimen sequenced in a study of siplizumab effects on memory and regulatory T cells. Measured with immunoSEQ multiplex PCR; TCRdb has only the in-frame clones, and not every one. Here the sample spans 100,000 or so clones, roughly 93% being singletons. Sequenced input: non-Treg CD4+ T cells sorted from blood. The receptors originated from a human donor in good health.

The chain couples TRBV19 to TRBJ1-6; D remains ambiguous. Germline values: CDR1 LNHDA, CDR2 SQIVND (reference sequence). V was shortened by 6 bases and J by 7 bases, with 13 bases between the two germline ends. The CDR3 length is 14 residues. The CDR3 is CASRGGVANSPLHF. The CDR3 DNA reads TGTGCCAGTAGGGGTGGGGTCGCAAATTCACCCCTCCACTTT. Based on the CDR3 plus reference TRBV19 and TRBJ1-6, the full variable domain is DGGITQSPKYLFRKEGQNVTLSCEQNLNHDAMYWYRQDPGQGLRLIYYSQIVNDFQKGDIAEGYSVSREKKESFPLTVTSAQKNPTAFYLCASRGGVANSPLHFGNGTRLTVT.

This rearrangement joins TRBV7-6 to TRBJ2-3; 9 bases match TRBD2. After removal of 4 bases from V and 6 bases from J, the junction contained 8 bases not matched to a gene. The CDR3 runs to 15 residues. CDR1 is SGHVS, CDR2 FNYEAQ, per germline. In DNA form, the CDR3 reads TGTGCCAGCAGCTCTGGTAGCGGGGGAGGGGATACGCAGTATTTT. Amino acid sequence: CASSSGSGGGDTQYF.

The chain employs TRBV19 and TRBJ2-5; D may correspond to TRBD1 or TRBD2 (5 bases each). The germline CDR1 and CDR2 sequences are LNHDA and SQIVND (reference sequence). CDR3 length: 11 residues. Trimming removed 11 bases from V and 5 bases from J, with 12 bases in between. CDR3 protein: CAARWGETQYF. CDR3 bases: TGTGCCGCCCGTTGGGGGGAGACCCAGTACTTC.

The chain recombines TRBV9 with TRBJ1-1; D is possibly TRBD1 (5 bases). The germline CDR1 and CDR2 sequences are SGDLS and YYNGEE. The germline V and J ends were trimmed by 2 bases and 0 bases, with 14 bases remaining between them. The CDR3 consists of 16 residues. The CDR3 is CASSVSHQGLNTEAFF. The CDR3, as DNA: TGTGCCAGCAGCGTCTCTCACCAGGGCTTGAACACTGAAGCTTTCTTT.

V is TRBV6-6 and J is TRBJ1-4; 10 nucleotides align to TRBD1. Germline CDR1 is MNHNY and CDR2 is SVGAGI (reference sequence). The J segment lost 7 bases and the V segment lost 5 bases, leaving 1 base of the junction unmatched. This CDR3 region has 13 residues. The CDR3 DNA follows: TGTGCCAGCAGTCGGGACAGGGGTGAAAAACTGTTTTTT. It encodes CASSRDRGEKLFF.

This chain links TRBV18 with TRBJ2-1, with D uncertain. CDR1 and CDR2 from the germline V gene are KGHSH and LQKENI. V lost 2 bases to trimming and J lost 10 bases, with 9 bases between them. The CDR3 extends over 12 amino acids. CDR3: CASSPEVFEQFF. CDR3 nucleotide sequence: TGTGCCAGCTCACCAGAGGTCTTCGAGCAGTTCTTC.

On this clone: Compared with germline, one end of the junction differs, possibly owing to a read error. The rearrangement links TRBV27 to TRBJ2-1, with D tentatively TRBD1 (5 bases). This CDR3 contains 11 residues. Germline V gives CDR1 MNHEY, CDR2 SMNVEV (reference sequence). This CDR3 reads CASGTYRFWIF. CDR3 DNA: TGTGCCAGCGGCACTTACAGGTTTTGGATCTTC.

The chain is built from TRBV10-3 and TRBJ1-1, with 7 bases aligning to TRBD1. V dropped 6 bases and J dropped 11; count of bases not matched to a gene: 15. The germline V gene has CDR1 ENHRY and CDR2 SYGVKD. The CDR3 covers 14 residues. CDR3 DNA: TGTGCCATCAGCACTCGACAGGGCTCCTTGGGGGCTTTCTTT. This gives the protein CAISTRQGSLGAFF.

The V gene is TRBV14, the J gene TRBJ1-4; TRBD1 might be the D (5 bases). This CDR3 has 14 residues. In germline, CDR1 is SGHDN, CDR2 FVKESK. V lost 4 bases, J lost 7 bases, and 13 bases lay in between. The CDR3 bases are TGTGCCAGCAGCCGGACACGGCTTCGTGAAAAACTGTTTTTT. The encoded protein is CASSRTRLREKLFF.

The chain combines TRBV6-5 with TRBJ1-6, with D possibly TRBD1 on 6 matching bases. Trimming stripped 7 bases from V and 6 bases from J, with 13 bases between. The CDR3 has 14 residues. Germline V gene sequence: CDR1 MNHEY, CDR2 SVGAGI. CDR3 sequence (DNA): TGTGCCAGCAAACAGGACAGCCTTAATTCACCCCTCCACTTT. This gives the protein CASKQDSLNSPLHF.

The chain recombines TRBV6-1 with TRBJ2-2; 8 nucleotides agree with TRBD1. CDR1 and CDR2 (germline): MNHNS, SASEGT. The CDR3 has 15 residues. The V and J ends lost 4 bases and 7 bases, in that order; junction bases with no gene match: 8. CDR3 residues: CASSVSGGDGGELFF. The CDR3 DNA follows: TGTGCCAGCAGTGTTTCAGGGGGCGACGGCGGGGAGCTGTTTTTT.

The V and J genes are TRBV6-4 and TRBJ2-7; D perhaps matches TRBD2 (7 bases). CDR1 is MRHNA and CDR2 is SNTAGT in the germline V gene. The germline V and J ends were trimmed by 3 bases and 7 bases, with 13 bases remaining between them. The CDR3 runs 13 residues. The CDR3 sequence: CASSEEQGGEQYF. CDR3 bases: TGTGCCAGCAGTGAGGAACAGGGAGGGGAGCAGTACTTC.

This chain connects TRBV5-1 to TRBJ2-2, with D uncertain. Germline-derived CDR1 and CDR2 are SGHRS and YFSETQ. The CDR3 extends over 14 amino acids. Trimming stripped 4 bases from V and 4 bases from J, with 11 bases between. The CDR3 protein is CASSPDPITGELFF. The CDR3 coding sequence is TGCGCCAGCAGCCCCGACCCGATCACCGGGGAGCTGTTTTTT.

CDR3 amino acids: CASSQDGWSNQPQHF. The CDR3 DNA reads TGCGCCAGCAGCCAAGACGGGTGGTCCAATCAGCCCCAGCATTTT. The rearrangement uses TRBV4-3 and TRBJ1-5; D ambiguous. Germline CDR1 reads LGHNA; CDR2 reads YSLEER. Deletions cut 0 bases from V and 3 bases from J, with 9 bases between. CDR3 length equals 15 residues.

The chain joins TRBV27 to TRBJ2-7; TRBD2 matches 8 bases. V lost 5 bases to trimming and J lost 0 bases; unmatched junction nucleotides: 3. Germline lookup yields CDR1 MNHEY and CDR2 SMNVEV (reference sequence). This CDR3 contains 14 residues. The CDR3 is CASSRAGVSYEQYF. In DNA form, the CDR3 reads TGTGCCAGCAGTCGAGCGGGGGTCTCCTACGAGCAGTACTTC.

The chain uses TRBV6-5 and TRBJ2-7; possibly TRBD1 or TRBD2 for D (5 bases each). V was cut by 6 bases and J by 7 bases, with 19 bases left in between. Looked up from germline, CDR1 is MNHEY and CDR2 is SVGAGI. The CDR3 is 14 amino acids. The CDR3 protein is CASRRSEGPLEQYF. The CDR3 DNA reads TGTGCCAGCAGGAGGAGCGAGGGACCTCTTGAGCAGTACTTC.

This clone was picked up a small number of times. The V call is TRBV4-3, the J call TRBJ1-2; weak D call: TRBD1 (5 bases). The CDR3 totals 14 residues. The V and J ends lost 0 bases and 8 bases respectively, with 13 bases between them. The germline gives CDR1 LGHNA, CDR2 YSLEER. The CDR3 here is CASSQEVGVGGYTF. The CDR3 DNA is TGCGCCAGCAGCCAAGAGGTGGGGGTCGGGGGCTACACCTTC.

The rearrangement links TRBV5-1 to TRBJ2-7; TRBD2 agrees at 8 bases. V lost 4 bases and J lost 6; bases outside the gene matches: 9. This CDR3 region has 14 residues. Germline V gene lookup returns CDR1 SGHRS and CDR2 YFSETQ. The CDR3 reads CASSISGEMIEQYF. CDR3 nucleotides: TGCGCCAGCAGCATTAGCGGGGAGATGATCGAGCAGTACTTC.

Remarks on this clone: At one end, the junction sequence differs from germline, possibly due to a read error. The genes are TRBV7-2 and TRBJ1-2; possible D gene TRBD1, 5 bases. The CDR3 loop spans 15 amino acids. Germline assignment: CDR1 SGHTA and CDR2 FQGNSA. Here the CDR3 DNA reads TGTGCCAGCAGCTACGGGGGGACTCCTAATTATGGCTACACCTTC. The encoded protein is CASSYGGTPNYGYTF.

Details on this clone: The same CDR3 can be traced to other DNA sequences in this sample. V gene TRBV7-2 combines with J gene TRBJ1-5; D is unclear. The CDR3 extends over 12 amino acids. V dropped 1 base and J dropped 4 bases, with 2 bases sitting between them. The germline CDR1 and CDR2 sequences are SGHTA and FQGNSA. CDR3 region: CASSLGNQPQHF. CDR3 in DNA: TGTGCCAGCAGCTTAGGTAATCAGCCCCAGCATTTT.